There are a few counts of the clone carrying this TCR beta chain. Its specificity is unknown. A single record per CDR3 protein comes from TCRdb applying MiXCR to the 5' RACE reads. The table includes about 700,000 distinct CDR3 sequences, 6.1% detected once. Germline lookup yields CDR1 MNHEY and CDR2 SVGEGT. CDR3 length: 13 residues. Trimming at V came to 1 base and at J to 14 bases, leaving 8 bases not matched to a gene. These data come from a study of identical twins. Overall study findings and caveats: Where beta out-of-frame sequences were concerned, excess twin sharing was weaker.

The V gene is TRBV6-2 or TRBV6-3, the J gene TRBJ2-3; 8 nucleotides agree with TRBD1. The sample was naive T cells sorted from blood. The TCR sequence derives from a young man in good health. CDR3 sequence reads: CASSYYRTGNLYF. The CDR3 region has the DNA TGTGCCAGCAGTTACTATAGGACAGGGAATTTGTATTTT.